A selection of T cell receptor beta chains follows, all from one sample in a study of T cells expressing NK-cell markers. TCRdb reprocessed the 5' RACE reads, keeping one entry per CDR3 protein, no DNA. The clone table shows about 460,000 distinct CDR3 sequences, with the ten largest holding almost 1.5%. Specimen: blood T cells: a sorted CD56 or NKG2C T cell subset, CD4+ or CD8+ T cells, or bulk PBMC T cells (not recorded which). These receptors came from a woman aged 45-59 years in good health. Each CDR3 is given with its conserved first and last residue.

V	J	CDR3
TRBV24-1	TRBJ2-2	CATSDYRLTGELFF
TRBV5-1	TRBJ2-7	CASSPRGLLHEQYF
TRBV6-4	TRBJ2-3	CASSDEGTSTDTQYF
TRBV6-5	TRBJ2-3	CASRQGPGSADTQYF
TRBV27	TRBJ2-1	CASKASGSYNEQFF
TRBV30	TRBJ1-5	CAWSGQGVFQPQHF
TRBV20-1	TRBJ2-2	CSATDRPGTGELFF
TRBV29-1	TRBJ2-3	CSVEETRNMQYF
TRBV4-1	TRBJ2-3	CASSHLFDTQYF
TRBV20-1	TRBJ1-1	CSARREDEAFF
TRBV29-1	TRBJ2-1	CSVEVFGGWNEQFF
TRBV7-9	TRBJ1-2	CASSQTSSRTF
TRBV12-3/TRBV12-4	TRBJ2-1	CASSFQGLGGEQFF
TRBV6-1	TRBJ2-7	CASSEGMRAYEQYF
TRBV20-1	TRBJ2-3	CSARGDFSDTQYF
TRBV7-3	TRBJ2-1	CASSNRVNNEQFF
TRBV10-1	TRBJ2-4	CASSGQKNIQYF
TRBV27	TRBJ1-1	CASSLVGTPTEAFF
TRBV28	TRBJ2-6	CASSSLGAAPFRPSGANVLTF
TRBV15	TRBJ1-3	CATSRDSGLSTSGNTIYF
TRBV11-1	TRBJ1-1	CASSLGQGLHF
TRBV27	TRBJ2-2	CASSFRLAGTGELFF
TRBV18	TRBJ2-5	CASSPARVQETQYF
TRBV28	TRBJ1-1	CASSRDRAEAFF
TRBV20-1	TRBJ1-4	CSATNLQSEKLFF
TRBV2	TRBJ2-2	CASRVQGARTGELFF
TRBV20-1	TRBJ2-3	CSAFGLVGDTQYF
TRBV5-1	TRBJ1-3	CASSLDWNLISGNTIYF
TRBV11-2	TRBJ2-3	CASSLIGGTQYF
TRBV18	TRBJ2-2	CASSPLSGELFF
TRBV6-5	TRBJ2-7	CASSYSQGSPYEQYF
TRBV10-3	TRBJ2-3	CAISESGRVTQYF
TRBV20-1	TRBJ2-7	CSAADRLTPYEQYF
TRBV7-7	TRBJ2-1	CASSLGLAVKEQFF
TRBV7-2	TRBJ1-5	CASGGWNQPQHF
TRBV12-3/TRBV12-4	TRBJ2-1	CASRGAINEQFF
TRBV6-8	TRBJ1-2	CASSYSFVEGTLEDGYTF
TRBV6-5	TRBJ2-1	CASSRRIGEQFF
TRBV5-1	TRBJ2-7	CASSPDYRNSYEQYF
TRBV6-5	TRBJ2-4	CASSYGVAGDIQYF
TRBV12-3/TRBV12-4	TRBJ1-2	CASSLLPGSLYGYTF
TRBV24-1	TRBJ2-1	CATSDLSATGSYNEQFF
TRBV20-1	TRBJ2-2	CSAETSGTGELFF
TRBV5-1	TRBJ1-2	CASSLYMVYGYTF
TRBV7-4	TRBJ2-5	CASSTARDRGETQYF
TRBV5-1	TRBJ2-4	CASSFRLAGAKNIQYF
TRBV5-1	TRBJ1-6	CASSLGHSGAPLHF
TRBV21-1	TRBJ1-3	CARDGGNTIYF
TRBV5-1	TRBJ2-1	CASSAGFVEQFF
TRBV29-1	TRBJ2-6	CSALADGANVLTF